This TCR beta chain was recorded in a study of OX40 agonist ivuxolimab in advanced cancers. Study-wide findings and caveats: The study found among the lowest clonal expansion in partial responders at 0.1-3.0 mg/kg.

This table comes from immunoSEQ multiplex PCR, and its TCRdb copy is limited to in-frame clones, with some not included. The sample consists of about 54,000 clones, roughly four fifths of them appearing once. Trimming shortened V by 3 bases and J by 2 bases, and 8 bases separated the two germline ends. Germline V gene lookup returns CDR1 LNHDA and CDR2 SQIVND (reference sequence). CDR3 length equals 13 residues. As regards this clone: The antigen is unknown.

Sequencing was performed on CD4+ or CD8+ T cells sorted from blood, taken in a trial of the OX40 agonist ivuxolimab. The chain uses TRBV19 and TRBJ2-7; D gene uncertain. The clonotype was recovered from an adult with an advanced solid tumor such as melanoma, head and neck, liver or kidney cancer. CDR3: CASSIGGAYEQYF. The DNA of the CDR3 is TGTGCCAGTAGTATCGGCGGAGCCTACGAGCAGTACTTC.